This T cell receptor beta chain is drawn from a study of human CD8 memory T cell subsets (dated by TCRdb to 2020 to 2022). General notes on the study: TCRbeta repertoires of stem-like (TSTEM), progenitor exhausted-like (TPEX) and effector memory CD8+ T cell subsets were compared to assess their clonal relationships. TCRbeta repertoires were obtained from a handful of donors, each contributing TSTEM, TPEX and effector memory subsets. What the authors observed across the whole study: Only TCRbeta chains were sequenced, and repertoire comparisons were based on more than five donors, with testing performed by paired t-tests and Bonferroni correction. Both stem-like subsets shared clonotypes with effector memory cells, but TSTEM and TPEX repertoires overlapped minimally, suggesting distinct antigen spectra. Chao1 estimates suggested greater repertoire diversity in TSTEM than in TPEX subsets, potentially reflecting a broader range of specificities. TSTEM and TPEX subsets showed similarly high normalized Shannon-Wiener diversity, whereas effector memory subsets were comparatively less diverse.

The cysteine opens and the phenylalanine closes a CDR3 of 15 amino acids. No DNA has been recorded. The germline V gene (reference sequence) yields DFQATT for CDR1 and SNEGSKA for CDR2. On this clonotype itself: Its antigen remains undetermined.

Density gradient separation was used to isolate peripheral blood mononuclear cells from healthy donor buffy coats. The study enriched total CD8+ T cells through negative magnetic separation using EasySep or MojoSort CD8+ T cell isolation kits. For each subset, total RNA was extracted using an RNeasy Mini Kit from duplicate vials of some 160,000 sorted CD8+ T cells. The PBMCs were used either fresh or after being cryopreserved in fetal bovine serum with about 10% DMSO. CD8+ T cell subsets were sorted to purity by fluorescence-activated cell sorting on a FACSAria III. A Human TCR Profiling Kit was used to prepare UMI-labeled 5' RACE TCRbeta libraries. Every TCRbeta library was prepared in parallel with an identical number of PCR cycles. Processing in the source paper ran as follows. The number of functional CDR3beta clonotypes in each TCRbeta library ranged from about 2,800 to 18,000. MIGEC 1.2.9 handled UMI extraction and consensus assembly, with a minimum of three reads required per UMI. MiXCR 3.0.3 was used to extract the in-frame CDR3beta repertoires. Each sample was downsampled to 42,000 randomly selected UMIs before diversity metrics were calculated in VDJtools 1.2.1. For the top 3,000 clones of each sample pair, the repertoire overlap metrics D, R and F2 were calculated in VDJtools. Following TCRdb reprocessing, every CDR3 protein sequence forms one entry, and DNA is not provided. It is TCRdb's table, rather than the study itself, that gives the V and J calls and clone size. The sample table includes some 5,000 distinct CDR3 sequences. Jointly, the top ten make up under 30% of the sample.

This chain is built from TRBV20-1 and TRBJ2-3; the D gene TCRdb calls, TRBD2, cannot be checked with no DNA. The source of this sequence is a human donor in good health. The specimen sequenced was CD8+ T cells from PBMCs. The CDR3 loop reads CSAPPRATGTDTQYF.